The 20 T cell receptor beta chains in this list originate from one sample, sequenced in a study of neurological immune-mediated disorders. TCRdb passed the 5' RACE reads through MiXCR, listing each CDR3 protein once. The sample has 55,000 to 65,000 distinct CDR3 sequences; 3% to 4% are singletons. Sequencing was carried out using PBMCs. The receptor set was obtained from a woman in her fifties or sixties with multiple sclerosis.

The table lists this clonotype with many counts. V usage is TRBV7-2 and J usage is TRBJ2-7, with 8 positions matching TRBD2. This CDR3 comprises 15 residues. CDR1 is SGHTA and CDR2 is FQGNSA in the germline V gene. The J segment lost 4 bases and the V segment lost 4 bases, leaving 9 bases of the junction unmatched. The CDR3 region is CASSYGGVRGYEQYF. The CDR3 DNA follows: TGTGCCAGCAGCTACGGGGGGGTTCGCGGGTACGAGCAGTACTTC.

This clonotype was seen many times. The chain couples TRBV7-9 to TRBJ1-1; tentative D call: TRBD1 (6 bases). Trimming stripped 1 base from V and 0 bases from J, with 6 bases between. CDR1 is SEHNR, CDR2 FQNEAQ, per germline (reference sequence). The CDR3 has 14 residues. The DNA for the CDR3 is TGTGCCAGCAGCTTAGGGGGGCTGAACACTGAAGCTTTCTTT. Translating it yields CASSLGGLNTEAFF.

The chain recombines TRBV20-1 with TRBJ1-4, with a possible D match to TRBD1 (5 bases). V shed 6 bases and J shed 4 bases, with 9 bases lying between them. Germline V gene lookup returns CDR1 DFQATT and CDR2 SNEGSKA (reference sequence). This CDR3 is 12 amino acids long. The chain's CDR3 is CSARDGNEKLFF. The CDR3 DNA reads as TGCAGTGCACGGGACGGTAATGAAAAACTGTTTTTT.

This chain links TRBV3-1 with TRBJ2-7, with 11 positions matching TRBD1. The CDR3 is 16 residues long. The germline V gene has CDR1 LGHDT and CDR2 YNNKEL (reference sequence). J gave up 3 bases and V 4 bases, and 8 bases lay outside the gene matches. The CDR3 is CASSPPGQGGIYEQYF. CDR3 sequence (DNA): TGTGCCAGCAGCCCTCCGGGACAGGGGGGAATCTACGAGCAGTACTTC.

This clonotype was detected ten times or more. The CDR3 nucleotides are TGTGCCAGCAGCTTGTGGGGGGATCAGCCCCAGCATTTT. This encodes CASSLWGDQPQHF. The chain recombines TRBV5-6 with TRBJ1-5, with a possible D match to TRBD1 (5 bases). Germline V lookup: CDR1 SGHDT, CDR2 YYEEEE. The CDR3 is 13 residues long. V gave up 1 base and J gave up 5 bases, with 7 bases separating them.

This clonotype showed up many times. V gene TRBV4-3 combines with J gene TRBJ1-1; D gene ambiguous. V was cut by 2 bases and J by 4 bases, with 11 bases left in between. This CDR3 has 14 amino acids. Per germline, CDR1 LGHNA and CDR2 YSLEER. The CDR3: CASSQPGWITEAFF. CDR3 DNA sequence: TGCGCCAGCAGCCAACCGGGATGGATCACTGAAGCTTTCTTT.

This clonotype was counted only a few times. Sequence at one end of the junction differs from germline and may be a read error. The chain employs TRBV24-1 and TRBJ1-5, with D unclear. Germline CDR1 and CDR2: KGHDR and SFDVKD. This CDR3 comprises 15 residues. The CDR3 loop reads CATSDPGISNQPQNF. CDR3 bases: TGTGCCACCAGTGACCCCGGGATTAGCAATCAGCCCCAGAATTTT.

This clonotype has at least ten counts. V usage is TRBV20-1 and J usage is TRBJ2-2, with D possibly being TRBD1 or TRBD2 (6 bases each). The CDR3 is 16 amino acids. V was pared by 2 bases and J by 4 bases, with 17 bases between. From germline, CDR1 is DFQATT and CDR2 SNEGSKA (reference sequence). The CDR3 DNA is TGCAGTGCTAGACCTGACAGGTTGGAGGGCACCGGGGAGCTGTTTTTT. It specifies CSARPDRLEGTGELFF.

This clonotype has at least ten counts. The J gene is TRBJ2-3, the V gene TRBV20-1; 7 bases fit TRBD2. The J segment lost 1 base and the V segment lost 1 base, leaving 5 bases of the junction unmatched. The CDR3 is made up of 15 amino acids. Germline CDR1 is DFQATT and CDR2 is SNEGSKA (reference sequence). The CDR3 region has the DNA TGCAGTGCTAGAGGGGGAGGGGTTGGCACAGATACGCAGTATTTT. Its translation is CSARGGGVGTDTQYF.

The chain has TRBV4-2 and TRBJ2-7, with D uncertain. Trimming shortened V by 0 bases and J by 3 bases, and 9 bases separated the two germline ends. The germline gives CDR1 LGHNA, CDR2 YNFKEQ. CDR3 size: 14 residues. The CDR3 sequence is CASSQDWRNYEQYF. Here the CDR3 DNA reads TGTGCCAGCAGCCAAGATTGGCGCAACTACGAGCAGTACTTC.

This clonotype was found many times. The gene calls are TRBV15 and TRBJ2-1, with a possible D match to TRBD2 (5 bases). V lost 1 base to trimming and J lost 12 bases, with 16 bases between them. This CDR3 has 14 amino acids. Germline CDR1 reads LNHNV; CDR2 reads YYDKDF (reference sequence). CDR3 protein: CATSRAVMVEGQFF. The CDR3 DNA reads as TGTGCCACCAGCAGAGCCGTTATGGTTGAGGGGCAGTTCTTC.

This clonotype was seen repeatedly, ten times or more. The chain carries TRBV6-2 or TRBV6-3 and TRBJ2-4; 9 bases agree with TRBD1. The CDR3 length is 19 residues. V trimming: 0 bases; J trimming: 0 bases; junction bases outside the gene matches: 9. Germline V lookup: CDR1 MNHEY, CDR2 SVGEGT. The CDR3 is CASSYSRDRAHLAKNIQYF. In DNA form, the CDR3 reads TGTGCCAGCAGTTACTCCCGGGACAGGGCCCACCTAGCCAAAAACATTCAGTACTTC.

Ten or more counts support this clonotype. V and J are TRBV7-8 and TRBJ1-2, with D possibly matching TRBD1 (6 bases). Germline CDR1 SGHVS, CDR2 FQNEAQ. The V end was cut by 1 base, the J end by 3 bases, with 9 bases between. CDR3 size: 14 residues. The CDR3: CASSLVGGDYGYTF. CDR3 DNA: TGTGCCAGCAGCTTAGTCGGGGGCGACTATGGCTACACCTTC.

This clonotype was observed many times. V is TRBV12-3 or TRBV12-4 and J is TRBJ1-6; a possible D gene is TRBD1 (6 bases). The V end was cut by 6 bases, the J end by 9 bases, with 15 bases between. The length of the CDR3 is 14 residues. The CDR3 DNA reads as TGTGCCAGCAGCCACGGACAGATAAGTTCACCCCTCCACTTT. Translated, it gives CASSHGQISSPLHF.

This clonotype was observed at least ten times. The rearrangement joins TRBV12-3 or TRBV12-4 to TRBJ1-1, with 7 nucleotides matching TRBD1. This CDR3 is 14 amino acids long. The J segment lost 2 bases and the V segment lost 7 bases, leaving 7 bases of the junction unmatched. In nucleotides, the CDR3 is TGTGCCAGCAATTACAGGGGACGTAACACTGAAGCTTTCTTT. This sequence encodes CASNYRGRNTEAFF.

This clonotype showed up many times. The genes are TRBV20-1 and TRBJ2-1; D unresolved. The CDR3 runs 15 residues. Deletions cut 6 bases from V and 0 bases from J, with 15 bases between. In germline, CDR1 is DFQATT, CDR2 SNEGSKA (reference sequence). CDR3 residues: CSANTLVRSYNEQFF. Here the CDR3 DNA reads TGCAGTGCGAACACGCTAGTTCGCTCCTACAATGAGCAGTTCTTC.

This clonotype occurred many times. The chain combines TRBV7-9 with TRBJ2-3; 7 nucleotides line up with TRBD2. Looked up from germline, CDR1 is SEHNR and CDR2 is FQNEAQ (reference sequence). The CDR3 totals 16 residues. The J segment lost 1 base and the V segment lost 1 base, leaving 5 bases of the junction unmatched. The CDR3 loop is CASSLGASGGTDTQYF. The CDR3 region has the DNA TGTGCCAGCAGCTTAGGGGCTAGCGGAGGCACAGATACGCAGTATTTT.

This clonotype was counted many times. The chain recombines TRBV5-1 with TRBJ2-2; D gene ambiguous. Germline CDR1 SGHRS, CDR2 YFSETQ. The CDR3 is made up of 14 amino acids. The V end was cut by 0 bases, the J end by 3 bases, with 6 bases between. CDR3 nucleotide sequence: TGCGCCAGCAGCTTGGCCCTCGACACCGGGGAGCTGTTTTTT. Translating it yields CASSLALDTGELFF.

Only a few counts were recorded for this clonotype. J is TRBJ1-2 and V is TRBV5-1; no reliable D call. In germline, CDR1 is SGHRS, CDR2 YFSETQ. This CDR3 is built from 15 residues. The ends were cut back, 5 bases at V and 4 bases at J, with 18 bases in the middle. CDR3 DNA: TGCGCCAGCAGTCGAGACCTAACAGATTTCTATGGCTACACCTTC. It is translated as CASSRDLTDFYGYTF.

The chain uses TRBV7-2 and TRBJ1-4, with 10 bases aligning to TRBD1. There are 15 residues in the CDR3. CDR1 and CDR2 from the germline V gene are SGHTA and FQGNSA. V lost 5 bases, J lost 6 bases, and 6 bases stayed unmatched. The CDR3 nucleotides are TGTGCCAGCAGCCCCGGGACAGGGGTATATGAAAAACTGTTTTTT. This encodes CASSPGTGVYEKLFF.